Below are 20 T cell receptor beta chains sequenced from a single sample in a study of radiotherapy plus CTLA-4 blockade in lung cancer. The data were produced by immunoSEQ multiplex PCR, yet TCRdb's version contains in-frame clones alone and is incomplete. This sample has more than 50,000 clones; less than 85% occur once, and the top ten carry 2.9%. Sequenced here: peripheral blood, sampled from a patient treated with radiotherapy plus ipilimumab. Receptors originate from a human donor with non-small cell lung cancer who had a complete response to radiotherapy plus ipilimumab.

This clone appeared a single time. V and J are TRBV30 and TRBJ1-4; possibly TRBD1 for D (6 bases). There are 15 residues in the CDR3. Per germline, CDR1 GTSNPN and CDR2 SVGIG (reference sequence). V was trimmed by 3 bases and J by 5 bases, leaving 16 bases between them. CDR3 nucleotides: TGTGCCTGGAGCCCGTACGGGACAAAAAATGAAAAACTGTTTTTT. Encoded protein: CAWSPYGTKNEKLFF.

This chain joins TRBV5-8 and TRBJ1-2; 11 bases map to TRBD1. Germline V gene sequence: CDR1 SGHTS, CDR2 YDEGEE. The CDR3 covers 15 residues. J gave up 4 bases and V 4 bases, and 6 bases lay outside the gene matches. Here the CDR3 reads CASSDWTGGGYGYTF. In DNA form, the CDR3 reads TGTGCCAGCAGCGATTGGACAGGGGGCGGCTATGGCTACACCTTC. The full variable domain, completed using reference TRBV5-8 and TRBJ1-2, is EAGVTQSPTHLIKTRGQQATLRCSPISGHTSVYWYQQALGLGLQFLLWYDEGEERNRGNFPPRFSGRQFPNYSSELNVNALELEDSALYLCASSDWTGGGYGYTFGSGTRLTVV.

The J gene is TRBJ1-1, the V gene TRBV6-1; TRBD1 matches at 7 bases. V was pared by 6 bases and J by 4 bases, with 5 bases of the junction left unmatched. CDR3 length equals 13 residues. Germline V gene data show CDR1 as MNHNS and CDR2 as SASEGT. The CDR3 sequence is CASSLTGVTEAFF. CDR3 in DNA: TGTGCCAGCAGCTTAACAGGGGTCACTGAAGCTTTCTTT.

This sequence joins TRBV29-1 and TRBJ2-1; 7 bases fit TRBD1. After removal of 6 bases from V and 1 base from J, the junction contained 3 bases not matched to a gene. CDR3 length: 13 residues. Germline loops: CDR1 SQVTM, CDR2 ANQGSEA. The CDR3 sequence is CSVTGESYNEQFF. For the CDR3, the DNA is TGCAGCGTAACAGGGGAATCCTACAATGAGCAGTTCTTC.

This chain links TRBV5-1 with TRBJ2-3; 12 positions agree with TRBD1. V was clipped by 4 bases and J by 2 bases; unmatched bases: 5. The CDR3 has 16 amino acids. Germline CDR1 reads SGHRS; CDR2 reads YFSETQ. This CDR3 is CASSVGTGGITDTQYF. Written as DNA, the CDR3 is TGCGCCAGCAGCGTGGGGACAGGGGGCATCACAGATACGCAGTATTTT.

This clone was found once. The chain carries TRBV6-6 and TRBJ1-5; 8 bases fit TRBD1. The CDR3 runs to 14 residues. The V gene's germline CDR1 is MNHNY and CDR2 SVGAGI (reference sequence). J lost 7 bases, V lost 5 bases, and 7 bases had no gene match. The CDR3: CASSEAGGRQPQHF. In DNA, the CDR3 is TGTGCCAGCAGTGAGGCAGGGGGCAGACAGCCCCAGCATTTT.

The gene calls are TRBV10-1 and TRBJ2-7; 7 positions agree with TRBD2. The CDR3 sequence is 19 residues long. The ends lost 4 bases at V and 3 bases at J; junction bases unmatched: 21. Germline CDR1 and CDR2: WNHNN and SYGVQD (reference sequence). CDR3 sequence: CASSVLLAVLGTTNYEQYF. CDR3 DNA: TGCGCCAGCAGTGTTTTATTGGCCGTTTTAGGGACTACCAACTACGAGCAGTACTTC.

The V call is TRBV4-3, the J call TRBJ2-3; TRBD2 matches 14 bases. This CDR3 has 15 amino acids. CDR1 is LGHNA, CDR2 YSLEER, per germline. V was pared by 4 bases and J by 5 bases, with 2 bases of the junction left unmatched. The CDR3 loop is CASSPGLAGGDTQYF. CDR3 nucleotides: TGCGCCAGCAGCCCCGGACTAGCGGGGGGAGATACGCAGTATTTT.

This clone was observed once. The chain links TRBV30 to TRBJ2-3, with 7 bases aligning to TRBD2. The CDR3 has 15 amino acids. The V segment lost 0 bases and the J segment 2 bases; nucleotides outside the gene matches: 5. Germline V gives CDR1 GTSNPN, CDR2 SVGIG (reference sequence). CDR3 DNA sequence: TGTGCCTGGAGTGTGGCTAGCGGCCACACAGATACGCAGTATTTT. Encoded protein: CAWSVASGHTDTQYF.

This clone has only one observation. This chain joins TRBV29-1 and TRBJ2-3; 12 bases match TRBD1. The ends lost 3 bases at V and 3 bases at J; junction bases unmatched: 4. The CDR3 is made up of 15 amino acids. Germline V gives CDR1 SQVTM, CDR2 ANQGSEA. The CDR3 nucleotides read TGCAGCGTTGATCCGGGACAGGGGGCAACAGATACGCAGTATTTT. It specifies CSVDPGQGATDTQYF.

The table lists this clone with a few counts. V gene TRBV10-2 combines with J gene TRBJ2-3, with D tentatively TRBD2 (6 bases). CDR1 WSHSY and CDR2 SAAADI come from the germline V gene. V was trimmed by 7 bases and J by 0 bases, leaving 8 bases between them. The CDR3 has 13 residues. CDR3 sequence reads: CASKAGSTDTQYF. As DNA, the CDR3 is TGCGCCAGCAAGGCGGGAAGCACAGATACGCAGTATTTT.

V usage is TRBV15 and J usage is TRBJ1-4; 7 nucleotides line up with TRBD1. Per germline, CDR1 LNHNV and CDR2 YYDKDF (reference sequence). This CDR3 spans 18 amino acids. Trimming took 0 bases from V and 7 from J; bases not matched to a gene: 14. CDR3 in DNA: TGTGCCACCAGCAGAGATTTTACCCTCGGGACAGCCTCTGAAAAACTGTTTTTT. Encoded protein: CATSRDFTLGTASEKLFF.

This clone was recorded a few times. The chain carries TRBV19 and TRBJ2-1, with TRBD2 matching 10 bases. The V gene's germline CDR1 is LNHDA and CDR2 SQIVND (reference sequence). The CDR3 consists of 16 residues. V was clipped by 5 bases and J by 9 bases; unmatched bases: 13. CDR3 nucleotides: TGTGCCAGTAGTGTCAGACTAGCGGGCCCTAATGGTGAGCAGTTCTTC. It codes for CASSVRLAGPNGEQFF.

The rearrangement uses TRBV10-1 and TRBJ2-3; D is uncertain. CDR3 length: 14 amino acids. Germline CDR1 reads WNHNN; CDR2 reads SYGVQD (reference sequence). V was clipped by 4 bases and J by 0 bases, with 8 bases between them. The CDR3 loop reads CASSVGSSTDTQYF. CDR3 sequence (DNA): TGCGCCAGCAGTGTGGGCAGTAGCACAGATACGCAGTATTTT.

In DNA form, the CDR3 reads TGTGCCAGCAGCCCACGGACTAGCGGGCGCCCAGATACGCAGTATTTT. Translation: CASSPRTSGRPDTQYF. The V gene is TRBV11-3, the J gene TRBJ2-3; 11 bases are shared with TRBD2. Germline V gene lookup returns CDR1 SGHNT and CDR2 YENEEA. This CDR3 has 16 amino acids. V shed 5 bases, J shed 4 bases, and the junction held 8 bases outside the gene matches. The full variable domain, in which reference TRBV11-3 and TRBJ2-3 provide the parts outside the CDR3, is EAGVVQSPRYKIIEKKQPVAFWCNPISGHNTLYWYLQNLGQGPELLIRYENEEAVDDSQLPKDRFSAERLKGVDSTLKIQPAELGDSAVYLCASSPRTSGRPDTQYFGPGTRLTVL.

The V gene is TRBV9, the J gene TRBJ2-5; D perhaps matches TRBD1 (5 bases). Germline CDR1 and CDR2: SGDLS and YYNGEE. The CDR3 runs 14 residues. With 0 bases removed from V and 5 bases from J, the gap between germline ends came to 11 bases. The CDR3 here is CASSVELWGETQYF. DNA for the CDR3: TGTGCCAGCAGCGTAGAACTCTGGGGCGAGACCCAGTACTTC. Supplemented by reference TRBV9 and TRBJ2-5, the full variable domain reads DSGVTQTPKHLITATGQRVTLRCSPRSGDLSVYWYQQSLDQGLQFLIQYYNGEERAKGNILERFSAQQFPDLHSELNLSSLELGDSALYFCASSVELWGETQYFGPGTRLLVL.

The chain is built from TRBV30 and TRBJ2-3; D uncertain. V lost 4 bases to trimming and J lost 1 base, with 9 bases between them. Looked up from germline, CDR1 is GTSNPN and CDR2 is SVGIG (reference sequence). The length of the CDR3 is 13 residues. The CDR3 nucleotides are TGTGCCTGGACGATAGAGCGCACAGATACGCAGTATTTT. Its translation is CAWTIERTDTQYF.

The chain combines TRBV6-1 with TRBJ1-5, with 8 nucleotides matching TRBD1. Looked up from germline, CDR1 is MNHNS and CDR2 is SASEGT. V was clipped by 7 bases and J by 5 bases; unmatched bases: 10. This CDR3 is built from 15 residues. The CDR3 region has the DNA TGTGCCAGCAACATGGACAGGGCGATTTATCAGCCCCAGCATTTT. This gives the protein CASNMDRAIYQPQHF.

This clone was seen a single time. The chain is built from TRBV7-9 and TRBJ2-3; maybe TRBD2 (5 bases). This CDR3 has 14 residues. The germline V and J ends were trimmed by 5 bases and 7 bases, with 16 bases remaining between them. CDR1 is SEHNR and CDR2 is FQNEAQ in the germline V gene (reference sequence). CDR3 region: CASSPSRRLYTQYF. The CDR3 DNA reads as TGTGCCAGCAGCCCCAGCAGGAGGTTATATACGCAGTATTTT.

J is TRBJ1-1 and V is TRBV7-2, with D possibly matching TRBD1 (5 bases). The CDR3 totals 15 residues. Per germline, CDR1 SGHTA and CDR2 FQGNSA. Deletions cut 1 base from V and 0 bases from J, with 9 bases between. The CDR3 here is CASSLESGMNTEAFF. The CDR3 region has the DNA TGTGCCAGCAGCTTAGAGTCAGGGATGAACACTGAAGCTTTCTTT.